Each of the 17 T cell receptor beta chains below was sequenced from the same sample in a study of response to subunit inactivated influenza vaccine. Using its own MiXCR run on the RT-PCR reads, TCRdb lists one record per CDR3 protein. The sample contains under 200,000 distinct CDR3 sequences, about 12% of which appear only once. This sample was also put to use in a study of T cells expressing NK-cell markers. This second report adds: Libraries used 5'RACE template switching adding universal primer site and UMIs.

This sample comprised CD8+ T cells sorted from PBMCs, obtained roughly 12 days after vaccination. The source of these receptors is a man over 45 who received an inactivated influenza vaccine.

The gene calls are TRBV7-9 and TRBJ2-7; 9 nucleotides agree with TRBD1. This CDR3 comprises 14 residues. Germline assignment: CDR1 SEHNR and CDR2 FQNEAQ (reference sequence). The trim removed 7 bases at V and 4 bases at J, leaving 8 bases unmatched. CDR3 nucleotides: TGTGCCAGCACCTGGATGACAGGGGGGTACGAGCAGTACTTC. It encodes CASTWMTGGYEQYF.

The table lists this clonotype with a few counts. V and J are TRBV7-2 and TRBJ2-5; TRBD1 might be the D (6 bases). The CDR3 loop spans 12 amino acids. The ends were cut back, 5 bases at V and 12 bases at J, with 16 bases in the middle. Germline loops: CDR1 SGHTA, CDR2 FQGNSA. DNA for the CDR3: TGTGCCAGCAGCCCCGGGACACCCTGGGAGTACTTC. Translated: CASSPGTPWEYF.

The gene calls are TRBV7-3 and TRBJ2-3; no clear D gene. The CDR3 totals 15 residues. Germline CDR1 SGHTA, CDR2 FQGTGA. V was shortened by 0 bases and J by 4 bases, with 11 bases between the two germline ends. CDR3 sequence reads: CASSLTGGPADTQYF. As DNA, the CDR3 is TGTGCCAGCAGCTTAACGGGCGGACCGGCAGATACGCAGTATTTT.

Ten or more counts support this clonotype. The CDR3 region is CASSRSGSSYEQYF. The CDR3 coding sequence is TGTGCCAGCAGCCGTAGCGGGAGCTCCTACGAGCAGTACTTC. The chain links TRBV7-2 to TRBJ2-7; 9 positions match TRBD2. V gave up 5 bases and J gave up 0 bases; unmatched junction bases: 2. CDR3 length: 14 amino acids. The germline gives CDR1 SGHTA, CDR2 FQGNSA.

V is TRBV6-2 or TRBV6-3 and J is TRBJ2-1; 9 bases are shared with TRBD1. Germline CDR1 MNHEY, CDR2 SVGEGT. Trimming at V came to 5 bases and at J to 4 bases, leaving 3 bases not matched to a gene. The CDR3 spans 14 residues. The CDR3 DNA sequence: TGTGCCAGCAGTGGCGGACAGGGGTACAATGAGCAGTTCTTC. This gives the protein CASSGGQGYNEQFF.

The V and J genes are TRBV28 and TRBJ2-7, with D unclear. V lost 6 bases to trimming and J lost 4 bases, with 13 bases between them. Germline-derived CDR1 and CDR2 are MDHEN and SYDVKM. The length of the CDR3 is 13 residues. This chain's CDR3 is CASSHTDRYEQYF. In DNA, the CDR3 is TGTGCCAGCAGCCATACCGACCGGTACGAGCAGTACTTC. Drawing the rest from reference TRBV28 and TRBJ2-7, the complete variable domain is DVKVTQSSRYLVKRTGEKVFLECVQDMDHENMFWYRQDPGLGLRLIYFSYDVKMKEKGDIPEGYSVSREKKERFSLILESASTNQTSMYLCASSHTDRYEQYFGPGTRLTVT.

This clonotype was counted at least ten times. The J gene is TRBJ1-2, the V gene TRBV7-9; D unresolved. With 3 bases removed from V and 4 bases from J, the gap between germline ends came to 9 bases. Germline lookup yields CDR1 SEHNR and CDR2 FQNEAQ (reference sequence). CDR3 size: 13 residues. The CDR3 sequence is CASSLGDFYGYTF. Here the CDR3 DNA reads TGTGCCAGCAGCTTGGGAGACTTCTATGGCTACACCTTC.

This clonotype was counted only a few times. The chain has TRBV9 and TRBJ2-2, with TRBD2 matching over 13 bases. This CDR3 contains 18 residues. V lost 2 bases, J lost 1 base, and 5 bases stayed unmatched. CDR1 is SGDLS, CDR2 YYNGEE, per germline. CDR3 loop: CASSVGLAGVMNTGELFF. The CDR3 nucleotides are TGTGCCAGCAGCGTCGGACTAGCGGGAGTGATGAACACCGGGGAGCTGTTTTTT.

The chain combines TRBV4-2 with TRBJ1-1, with D perhaps TRBD1 (5 bases). This CDR3 is 14 amino acids long. Germline CDR1 LGHNA, CDR2 YNFKEQ. The V gene lost 5 bases and the J gene lost 4 bases, with 14 bases spanning the gap. DNA of the CDR3: TGTGCCAGCAGCGCCCTCTTTGGGGGCACTGAAGCTTTCTTT. It is translated as CASSALFGGTEAFF.

This clonotype was seen many times. The chain carries TRBV29-1 and TRBJ2-7, with TRBD2 matching 14 bases. The CDR3 sequence is 15 residues long. CDR1 is SQVTM and CDR2 is ANQGSEA in the germline V gene. The V segment lost 4 bases and the J segment 3 bases; nucleotides outside the gene matches: 5. CDR3 residues: CSVGIGTSGGYEQYF. CDR3 sequence (DNA): TGCAGCGTTGGTATCGGGACTAGCGGGGGCTACGAGCAGTACTTC.

This clonotype was counted at least ten times. This chain connects TRBV7-2 to TRBJ2-3; tentative D call: TRBD2 (5 bases). Germline loops: CDR1 SGHTA, CDR2 FQGNSA. The V and J ends lost 1 base and 4 bases respectively, with 12 bases between them. The length of the CDR3 is 15 residues. CDR3 nucleotides: TGTGCCAGCAGCTTAGTACTAGTCGCTTCAGATACGCAGTATTTT. Translation gives CASSLVLVASDTQYF.

This clonotype showed up just a few times. This rearrangement joins TRBV10-2 to TRBJ2-7; 10 positions agree with TRBD2. This CDR3 is 14 amino acids long. The junction had 5 bases not matched to a gene; V was cut back by 9 bases and J by 0 bases. Germline V gene sequence: CDR1 WSHSY, CDR2 SAAADI. CDR3 sequence (DNA): TGCGCCAGTCGAGCGGGAGGGCCCTCCTACGAGCAGTACTTC. It translates to CASRAGGPSYEQYF.

The chain carries TRBV5-1 and TRBJ2-1; 7 bases are shared with TRBD2. CDR1 SGHRS and CDR2 YFSETQ come from the germline V gene. V shed 1 base and J 5 bases; nucleotides not matched to a gene: 3. The CDR3 contains 14 residues. The CDR3 spells CASSLRLAHNEQFF. CDR3 DNA sequence: TGCGCCAGCAGCTTGAGACTAGCACACAATGAGCAGTTCTTC. Combining the CDR3 with reference TRBV5-1 and TRBJ2-1 gives the whole variable domain KAGVTQTPRYLIKTRGQQVTLSCSPISGHRSVSWYQQTPGQGLQFLFEYFSETQRNKGNFPGRFSGRQFSNSRSEMNVSTLELGDSALYLCASSLRLAHNEQFFGPGTRLTVL.

J is TRBJ2-7 and V is TRBV30, with TRBD2 matching 7 bases. Germline V CDR1 and CDR2: GTSNPN, SVGIG (reference sequence). V shed 3 bases, J shed 3 bases, and the junction held 8 bases outside the gene matches. This CDR3 has 14 amino acids. This chain's CDR3 is CAWSLQAGDYEQYF. The CDR3 DNA reads as TGTGCCTGGAGCCTACAGGCGGGGGACTACGAGCAGTACTTC. Looking up the rest from reference TRBV30 and TRBJ2-7 gives the full variable domain: SQTIHQWPATLVQPVGSPLSLECTVEGTSNPNLYWYRQAAGRGLQLLFYSVGIGQISSEVPQNLSASRPQDRQFILSSKKLLLSDSGFYLCAWSLQAGDYEQYFGPGTRLTVT.

This clonotype was seen a handful of times. The chain couples TRBV24-1 to TRBJ1-2; possibly TRBD1 for D (5 bases). V was clipped by 4 bases and J by 8 bases, with 13 bases between them. This CDR3 has 13 amino acids. Germline CDR1 and CDR2: KGHDR and SFDVKD. The CDR3 loop reads CATSDLGTEGYTF. CDR3 DNA: TGTGCCACCAGTGACCTTGGGACGGAGGGCTACACCTTC.

This clonotype was counted ten times or more. The genes are TRBV27 and TRBJ2-1; possible D gene TRBD2, 5 bases. The germline gives CDR1 MNHEY, CDR2 SMNVEV (reference sequence). There are 16 residues in the CDR3. The ends were cut back, 5 bases at V and 4 bases at J, with 18 bases in the middle. The CDR3 DNA follows: TGTGCCAGCAGTCCGACCGGACCGGCGGGTTACAATGAGCAGTTCTTC. It translates to CASSPTGPAGYNEQFF.

This chain connects TRBV10-3 to TRBJ2-7; 8 nucleotides align to TRBD2. V shed 3 bases and J 6 bases; nucleotides not matched to a gene: 13. The CDR3 length is 16 residues. Germline CDR1 and CDR2: ENHRY and SYGVKD. CDR3 sequence (DNA): TGTGCCATCAGTGAACCGGGAGGCGGGGGGATAGGCGAGCAGTACTTC. Translating it yields CAISEPGGGGIGEQYF.